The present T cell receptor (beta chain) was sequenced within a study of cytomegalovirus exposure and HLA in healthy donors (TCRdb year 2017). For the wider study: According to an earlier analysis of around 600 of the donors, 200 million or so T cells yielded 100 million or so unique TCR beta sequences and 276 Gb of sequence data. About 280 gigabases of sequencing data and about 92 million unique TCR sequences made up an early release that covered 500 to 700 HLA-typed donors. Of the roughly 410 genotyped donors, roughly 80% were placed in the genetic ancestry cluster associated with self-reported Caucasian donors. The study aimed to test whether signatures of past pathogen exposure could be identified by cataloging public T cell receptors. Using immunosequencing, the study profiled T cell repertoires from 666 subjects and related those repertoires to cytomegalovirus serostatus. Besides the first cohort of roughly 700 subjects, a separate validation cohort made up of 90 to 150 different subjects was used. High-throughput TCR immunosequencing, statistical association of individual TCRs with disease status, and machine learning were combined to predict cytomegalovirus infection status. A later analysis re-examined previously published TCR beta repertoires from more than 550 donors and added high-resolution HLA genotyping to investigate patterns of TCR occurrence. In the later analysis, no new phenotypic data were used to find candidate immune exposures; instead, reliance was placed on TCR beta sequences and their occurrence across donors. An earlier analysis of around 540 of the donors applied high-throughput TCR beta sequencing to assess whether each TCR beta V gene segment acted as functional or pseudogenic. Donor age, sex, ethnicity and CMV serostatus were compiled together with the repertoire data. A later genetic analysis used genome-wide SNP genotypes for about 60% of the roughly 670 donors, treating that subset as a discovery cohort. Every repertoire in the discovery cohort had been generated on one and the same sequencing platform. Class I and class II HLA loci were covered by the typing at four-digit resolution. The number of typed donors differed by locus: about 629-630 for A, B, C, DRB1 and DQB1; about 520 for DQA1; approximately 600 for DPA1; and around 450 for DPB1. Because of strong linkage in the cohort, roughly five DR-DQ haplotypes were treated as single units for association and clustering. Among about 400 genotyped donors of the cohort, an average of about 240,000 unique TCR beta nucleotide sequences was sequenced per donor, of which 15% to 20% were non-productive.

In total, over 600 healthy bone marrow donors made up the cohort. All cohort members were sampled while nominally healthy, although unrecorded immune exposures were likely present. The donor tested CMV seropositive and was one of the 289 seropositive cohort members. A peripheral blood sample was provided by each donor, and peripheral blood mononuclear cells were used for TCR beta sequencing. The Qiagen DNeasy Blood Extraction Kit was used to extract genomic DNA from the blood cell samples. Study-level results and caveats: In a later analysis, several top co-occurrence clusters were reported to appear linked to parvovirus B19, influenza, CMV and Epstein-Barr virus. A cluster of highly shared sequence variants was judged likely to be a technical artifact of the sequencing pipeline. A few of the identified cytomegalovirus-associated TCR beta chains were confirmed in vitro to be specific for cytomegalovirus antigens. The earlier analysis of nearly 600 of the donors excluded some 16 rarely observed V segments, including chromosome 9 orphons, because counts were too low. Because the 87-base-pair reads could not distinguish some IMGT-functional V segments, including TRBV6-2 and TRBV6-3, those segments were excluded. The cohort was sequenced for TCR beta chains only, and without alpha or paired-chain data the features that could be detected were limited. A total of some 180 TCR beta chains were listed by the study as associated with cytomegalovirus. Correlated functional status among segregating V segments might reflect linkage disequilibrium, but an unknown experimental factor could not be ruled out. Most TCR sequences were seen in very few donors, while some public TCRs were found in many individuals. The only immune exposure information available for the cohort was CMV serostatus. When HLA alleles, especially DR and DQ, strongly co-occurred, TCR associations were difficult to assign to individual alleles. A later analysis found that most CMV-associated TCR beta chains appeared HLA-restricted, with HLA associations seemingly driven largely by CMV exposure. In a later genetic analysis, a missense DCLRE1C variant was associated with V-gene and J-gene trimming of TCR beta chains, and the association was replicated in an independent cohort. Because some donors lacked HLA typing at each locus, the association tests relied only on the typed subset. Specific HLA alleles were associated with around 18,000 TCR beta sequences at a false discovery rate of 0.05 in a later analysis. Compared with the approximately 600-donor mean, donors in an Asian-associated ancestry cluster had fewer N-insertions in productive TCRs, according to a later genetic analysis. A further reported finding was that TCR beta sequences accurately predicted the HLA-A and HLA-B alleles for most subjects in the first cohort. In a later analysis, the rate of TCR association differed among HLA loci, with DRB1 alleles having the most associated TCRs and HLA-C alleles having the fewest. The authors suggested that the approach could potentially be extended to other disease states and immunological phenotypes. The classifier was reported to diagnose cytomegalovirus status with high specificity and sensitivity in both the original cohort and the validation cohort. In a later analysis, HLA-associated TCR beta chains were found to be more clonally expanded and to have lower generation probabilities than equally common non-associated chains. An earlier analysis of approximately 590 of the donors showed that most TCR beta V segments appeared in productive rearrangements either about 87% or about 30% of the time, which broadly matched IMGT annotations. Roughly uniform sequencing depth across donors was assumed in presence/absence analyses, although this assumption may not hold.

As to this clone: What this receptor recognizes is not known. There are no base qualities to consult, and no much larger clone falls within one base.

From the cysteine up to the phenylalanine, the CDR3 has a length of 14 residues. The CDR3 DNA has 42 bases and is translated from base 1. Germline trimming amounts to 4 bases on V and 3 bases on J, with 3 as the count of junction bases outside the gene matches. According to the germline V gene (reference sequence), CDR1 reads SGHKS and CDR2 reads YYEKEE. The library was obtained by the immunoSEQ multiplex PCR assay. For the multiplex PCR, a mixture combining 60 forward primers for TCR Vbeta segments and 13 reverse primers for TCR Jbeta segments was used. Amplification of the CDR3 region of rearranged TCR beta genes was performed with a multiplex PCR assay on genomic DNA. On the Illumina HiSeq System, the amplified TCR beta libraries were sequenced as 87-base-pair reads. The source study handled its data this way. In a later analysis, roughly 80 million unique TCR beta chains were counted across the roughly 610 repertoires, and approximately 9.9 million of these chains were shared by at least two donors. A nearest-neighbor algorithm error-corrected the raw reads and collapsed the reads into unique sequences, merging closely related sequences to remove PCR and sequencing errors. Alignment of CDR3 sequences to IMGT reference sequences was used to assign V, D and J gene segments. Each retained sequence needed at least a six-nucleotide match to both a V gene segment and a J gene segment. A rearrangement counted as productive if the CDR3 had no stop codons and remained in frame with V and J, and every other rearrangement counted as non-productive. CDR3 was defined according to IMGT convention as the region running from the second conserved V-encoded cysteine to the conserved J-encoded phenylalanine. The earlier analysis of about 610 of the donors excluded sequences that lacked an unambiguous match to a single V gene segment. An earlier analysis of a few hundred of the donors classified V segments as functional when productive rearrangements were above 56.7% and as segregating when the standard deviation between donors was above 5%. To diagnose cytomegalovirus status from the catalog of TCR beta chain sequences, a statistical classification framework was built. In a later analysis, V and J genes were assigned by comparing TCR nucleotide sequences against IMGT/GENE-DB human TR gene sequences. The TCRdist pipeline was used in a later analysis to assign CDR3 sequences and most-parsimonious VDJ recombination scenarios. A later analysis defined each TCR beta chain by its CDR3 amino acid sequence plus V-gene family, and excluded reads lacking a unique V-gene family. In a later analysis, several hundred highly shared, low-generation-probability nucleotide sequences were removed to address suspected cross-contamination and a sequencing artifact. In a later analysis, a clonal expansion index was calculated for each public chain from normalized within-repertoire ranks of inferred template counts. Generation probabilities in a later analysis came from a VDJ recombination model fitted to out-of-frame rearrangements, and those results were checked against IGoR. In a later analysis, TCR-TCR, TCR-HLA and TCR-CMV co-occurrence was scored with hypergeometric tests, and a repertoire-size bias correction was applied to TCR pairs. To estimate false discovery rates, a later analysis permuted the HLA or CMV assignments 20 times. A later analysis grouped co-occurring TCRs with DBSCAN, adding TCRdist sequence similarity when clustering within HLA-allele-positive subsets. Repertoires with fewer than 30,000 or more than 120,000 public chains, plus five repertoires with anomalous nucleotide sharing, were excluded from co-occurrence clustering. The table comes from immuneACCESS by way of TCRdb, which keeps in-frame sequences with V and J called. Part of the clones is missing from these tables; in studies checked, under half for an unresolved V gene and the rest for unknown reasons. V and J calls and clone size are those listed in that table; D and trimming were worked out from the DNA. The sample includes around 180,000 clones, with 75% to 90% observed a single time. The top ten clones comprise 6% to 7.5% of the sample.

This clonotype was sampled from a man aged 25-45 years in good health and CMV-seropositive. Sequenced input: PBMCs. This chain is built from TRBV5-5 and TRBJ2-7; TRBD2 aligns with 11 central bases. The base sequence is TGTGCCAGCAGCCCGGGACTAGCGGTCTACGAGCAGTACTTC. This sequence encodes CASSPGLAVYEQYF.